Only a few counts were recorded for the clone carrying this TCR beta chain. The CDR3 has 15 residues. Losses at the gene ends were 0 bases for V and 6 bases for J; bases not matched to a gene: 4. From germline, CDR1 is LGHNA and CDR2 YSLEER. The PCR was carried out with 60 Vbeta primers and 13 Jbeta primers. Measured with immunoSEQ multiplex PCR; TCRdb has only the in-frame clones, and not every one. The sample yields 65,000 to 80,000 clones, nearly 80% seen once. This sample was taken from a study of cytomegalovirus exposure and HLA in healthy donors. This chain uses TRBV4-3 with TRBJ1-3; 8 bases agree with TRBD1. Source material: PBMCs. This TCR derives from a woman aged 40 to 49 in good health and CMV-seropositive. The DNA of the CDR3 is TGCGCCAGCAGCCAAGATGGGCAGGGGGCAAACACCATATATTTT. It encodes CASSQDGQGANTIYF.